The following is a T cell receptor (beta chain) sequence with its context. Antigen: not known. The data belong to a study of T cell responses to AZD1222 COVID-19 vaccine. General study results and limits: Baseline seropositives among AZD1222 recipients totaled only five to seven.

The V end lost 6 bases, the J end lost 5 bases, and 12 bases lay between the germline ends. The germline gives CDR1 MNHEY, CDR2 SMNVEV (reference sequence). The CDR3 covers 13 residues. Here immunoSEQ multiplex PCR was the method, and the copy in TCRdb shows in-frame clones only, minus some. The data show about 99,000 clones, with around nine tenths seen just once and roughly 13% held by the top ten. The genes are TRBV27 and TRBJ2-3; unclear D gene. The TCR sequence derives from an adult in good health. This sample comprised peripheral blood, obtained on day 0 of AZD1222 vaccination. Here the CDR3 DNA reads TGTGCCAGCAGCACTCGGGCGGTAGATACGCAGTATTTT. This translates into CASSTRAVDTQYF.